These T cell receptor beta chains were read from a single sample in a study of lymphopenia after photon versus proton radiotherapy. Some clones are missing from TCRdb's copy, which holds only in-frame ones; the method was immunoSEQ multiplex PCR. Here the sample spans over 40,000 clones, roughly nine tenths being singletons. Sequenced material: peripheral blood, taken from a patient treated with photon-based radiotherapy. Every receptor here comes from a woman in her 40s with cholangiocarcinoma. Each CDR3 is given with its conserved first and last residue. A D gene is named only where the DNA matches it firmly. Rows give clone size only sometimes, using once, few, many, or a class for an expanded clone.

clone_size	v_call	j_call	d_call	cdr3_aa	cdr3_nt
.	TRBV18	TRBJ2-1	TRBD2	CASSPSGPGGVNEQFF	TGTGCCAGCTCACCATCAGGCCCGGGGGGGGTTAATGAGCAGTTCTTC
.	TRBV27	TRBJ2-1	TRBD1	CASSSTGGNEQFF	TGTGCCAGCAGTTCAACAGGGGGCAATGAGCAGTTCTTC
.	TRBV30	TRBJ2-1	.	CAWRFGQSSYNEQFF	TGTGCCTGGAGGTTTGGACAGTCCTCCTACAATGAGCAGTTCTTC
.	TRBV2	TRBJ2-3	TRBD2	CASHGGRGAPGDTQYF	TGTGCCAGCCATGGTGGGCGGGGGGCACCCGGAGATACGCAGTATTTT
few	TRBV7-8	TRBJ2-7	.	CASSSPTGSDEQYF	TGTGCCAGCAGCTCCCCGACCGGGTCCGACGAGCAGTACTTC
.	TRBV7-3	TRBJ1-6	.	CASSLEGGYNSPLHF	TGTGCCAGCAGCTTAGAGGGGGGATATAATTCACCCCTCCACTTT
.	TRBV12-2	TRBJ2-5	.	CASRYTSGGGETQYF	TGTGCAAGTCGCTACACTAGCGGTGGGGGGGAGACCCAGTACTTC
.	TRBV5-1	TRBJ2-7	.	CASSFSPDEQYF	TGCGCCAGCAGCTTTTCCCCGGACGAGCAGTACTTC
.	TRBV6-6	TRBJ1-5	.	CASDSGSNQPQHF	TGTGCCAGCGATTCCGGGTCCAATCAGCCCCAGCATTTT
.	TRBV9	TRBJ2-2	.	CASSVFAFGELFF	TGTGCCAGCAGCGTATTCGCGTTCGGGGAGCTGTTTTTT
once	TRBV28	TRBJ1-1	.	CASSGPNMNTEAFF	TGTGCCAGCAGTGGCCCTAATATGAACACTGAAGCTTTCTTT
.	TRBV6-5	TRBJ2-3	.	CASSRQDGRTDTQYF	TGTGCCAGCAGCCGACAAGACGGGAGAACAGATACGCAGTATTTT
.	TRBV6-1	TRBJ2-5	.	CASTGAEETQYF	TGTGCCAGCACGGGGGCGGAGGAGACCCAGTACTTC
.	TRBV28	TRBJ2-1	.	CASSLDPGEGYEQFF	TGTGCCAGCAGTTTAGATCCGGGTGAAGGATATGAGCAGTTCTTC
.	TRBV5-6	TRBJ1-2	.	CASSLGSNRGRRNYGYTF	TGTGCCAGCAGCTTGGGGTCCAACCGCGGCCGGCGAAACTATGGCTACACCTTC
.	TRBV19	TRBJ2-7	.	CAVGPYEQYF	TGTGCCGTCGGTCCCTACGAGCAGTACTTC
.	TRBV10-3	TRBJ2-3	.	CAIRGSSTDTQYF	TGTGCCATCCGTGGGTCTAGCACAGATACGCAGTATTTT
.	TRBV28	TRBJ1-2	.	CASSRGSEAVPYGYTF	TGTGCCAGCAGCCGGGGGTCTGAGGCAGTTCCTTATGGCTACACCTTC
.	TRBV30	TRBJ1-2	.	CAWSEGPYGYTF	TGTGCCTGGAGTGAGGGACCCTATGGCTACACCTTC
.	TRBV19	TRBJ1-5	.	CASRIGGQPQHF	TGTGCCAGTAGAATCGGAGGACAGCCCCAGCATTTT
once	TRBV9	TRBJ1-3	.	CASSAPPGGGNTIYF	TGTGCCAGCTCCGCGCCGCCTGGGGGCGGAAACACCATATATTTT
.	TRBV6-5	TRBJ2-7	TRBD2	CASSDSGGTYEQYF	TGTGCCAGCAGTGATAGCGGGGGGACCTACGAGCAGTACTTC
.	TRBV11-2	TRBJ1-3	TRBD1	CASRLGTGVIASSGNTIYF	TGTGCCAGCAGACTAGGGACAGGGGTTATCGCCAGCTCTGGAAACACCATATATTTT
.	TRBV28	TRBJ1-5	.	CASSLYLSNQPQHF	TGTGCCAGCAGTTTATACTTGAGCAATCAGCCCCAGCATTTT
.	TRBV29-1	TRBJ1-1	.	CSVTQGLNTEAFF	TGCAGCGTTACTCAGGGACTGAACACTGAAGCTTTCTTT
.	TRBV27	TRBJ1-1	.	CASSSVRRGNTEAFF	TGTGCCAGCAGTTCAGTCAGGCGTGGGAACACTGAAGCTTTCTTT
.	TRBV29-1	TRBJ1-1	.	CSVWVGGYTEAFF	TGCAGCGTTTGGGTAGGAGGGTACACTGAAGCTTTCTTT
.	TRBV15	TRBJ2-7	TRBD1	CATSRGRTGGEQYF	TGTGCCACCAGCAGAGGTCGGACAGGGGGCGAGCAGTACTTC
.	TRBV28	TRBJ1-2	.	CASGPGHLNYGYTF	TGTGCCAGCGGGCCGGGACATCTTAACTATGGCTACACCTTC
.	TRBV15	TRBJ1-2	.	CATSRDLADRRVYGYTF	TGTGCCACCAGCAGAGACCTAGCCGACAGGCGCGTCTATGGCTACACCTTC
.	TRBV30	TRBJ1-1	.	CAWIRGVEAFF	TGTGCCTGGATCAGGGGTGTTGAAGCTTTCTTT
.	TRBV7-9	TRBJ2-7	TRBD2	CASSLARAGGDYEQYF	TGTGCCAGCAGCTTAGCGCGGGCGGGGGGCGACTACGAGCAGTACTTC
.	TRBV30	TRBJ1-1	.	CAWSPLRGGGTEAFF	TGTGCCTGGAGTCCCCTCCGGGGGGGTGGAACTGAAGCTTTCTTT
.	TRBV27	TRBJ1-2	TRBD1	CASSLSRQGPYGYTF	TGTGCCAGCAGTTTATCGCGACAGGGGCCCTATGGCTACACCTTC
.	TRBV4-1	TRBJ1-2	.	CASSGRDGYTF	TGCGCCAGCAGCGGGCGCGATGGCTACACCTTC
.	TRBV5-8	TRBJ1-2	.	CASSLGSGTAVPDYTF	TGTGCCAGCAGCTTGGGGTCCGGGACCGCCGTCCCGGACTACACCTTC
.	TRBV28	TRBJ1-2	TRBD1	CASTSLGGDDYGYTF	TGTGCCAGCACCTCCCTAGGGGGCGACGACTATGGCTACACCTTC
.	TRBV4-3	TRBJ2-7	.	CASSQAPRGYEQYF	TGCGCCAGCAGCCAAGCTCCCAGGGGCTACGAGCAGTACTTC
.	TRBV30	TRBJ2-5	TRBD2	CAWSVWTSGGPEETQYF	TGTGCCTGGAGTGTATGGACTAGCGGGGGGCCCGAAGAGACCCAGTACTTC
.	TRBV28	TRBJ2-7	TRBD2	CAILSGSYEQYF	TGTGCCATCCTTAGCGGGTCCTACGAGCAGTACTTC
.	TRBV11-1	TRBJ2-7	.	CASSLDLREQYF	TGTGCCAGCAGCTTAGACCTCCGCGAGCAGTACTTC
.	TRBV6-1	TRBJ1-2	TRBD1	CASSEAGQGGSNYGYTF	TGTGCCAGCAGTGAAGCGGGACAGGGGGGAAGTAACTATGGCTACACCTTC
.	TRBV5-1	TRBJ1-2	TRBD1	CASSAAGTGAVGYTF	TGCGCCAGCAGCGCTGCCGGGACAGGGGCTGTTGGCTACACCTTC
.	TRBV7-2	TRBJ2-3	TRBD2	CASSLSGSTDTQYF	TGTGCCAGCAGCCTTAGCGGGAGCACAGATACGCAGTATTTT
.	TRBV6-5	TRBJ2-5	.	CASSYGQGKWETQYF	TGTGCCAGCAGTTACGGTCAGGGGAAGTGGGAGACCCAGTACTTC
.	TRBV5-4	TRBJ2-2	.	CASSYSLRGGTGELFF	TGTGCCAGCAGCTACTCCCTCCGGGGCGGGACCGGGGAGCTGTTTTTT
.	TRBV6-1	TRBJ1-5	.	CASSELGSNQPQHF	TGTGCCAGCAGTGAATTGGGTAGCAATCAGCCCCAGCATTTT
.	TRBV27	TRBJ2-7	.	CASSLGYEQYF	TGTGCCAGCAGTTTGGGTTACGAGCAGTACTTC
.	TRBV9	TRBJ2-2	TRBD2	CASSVFFAGDTGELFF	TGTGCCAGCAGCGTCTTCTTCGCGGGAGACACCGGGGAGCTGTTTTTT
.	TRBV18	TRBJ1-5	.	CASSPVGQFNQPQHF	TGTGCCAGCTCACCGGTGGGACAATTCAATCAGCCCCAGCATTTT
.	TRBV7-2	TRBJ2-7	.	CASSLKGTESYEQYF	TGTGCCAGCAGCTTAAAGGGTACCGAATCCTACGAGCAGTACTTC
.	TRBV9	TRBJ1-3	TRBD1	CASSGRLGTAGNTIYF	TGTGCCAGCAGCGGCAGGTTGGGGACAGCCGGAAACACCATATATTTT
.	TRBV19	TRBJ1-2	TRBD1	CASSTQGGVYGYTF	TGTGCCAGTAGTACCCAAGGGGGCGTCTATGGCTACACCTTC
.	TRBV5-1	TRBJ2-2	TRBD1	CASRSTGGSTGELFF	TGCGCCAGCAGATCGACAGGGGGAAGCACCGGGGAGCTGTTTTTT
.	TRBV27	TRBJ2-7	.	CASSLTAGNLYEQYF	TGTGCCAGCAGTTTGACAGCGGGTAACCTCTACGAGCAGTACTTC
once	TRBV5-4	TRBJ2-7	TRBD2	CASSPQWSGGSEQYF	TGTGCCAGCAGCCCCCAGTGGAGCGGGGGAAGCGAGCAGTACTTC
.	TRBV27	TRBJ2-7	TRBD1	CASTRQGSSYEQYF	TGTGCCAGCACGAGACAGGGGAGCTCCTACGAGCAGTACTTC
.	TRBV4-2	TRBJ2-7	.	CASSQDLGYDLHEQYF	TGTGCCAGCAGCCAAGACTTGGGGTACGATTTACACGAGCAGTACTTC
.	TRBV27	TRBJ2-7	.	CASSSASDPYEQYF	TGTGCCAGCAGTTCCGCCAGTGATCCCTACGAGCAGTACTTC
.	TRBV13	TRBJ1-1	TRBD1	CASNGRGYTEAFF	TGTGCCAGCAACGGCAGGGGGTACACTGAAGCTTTCTTT